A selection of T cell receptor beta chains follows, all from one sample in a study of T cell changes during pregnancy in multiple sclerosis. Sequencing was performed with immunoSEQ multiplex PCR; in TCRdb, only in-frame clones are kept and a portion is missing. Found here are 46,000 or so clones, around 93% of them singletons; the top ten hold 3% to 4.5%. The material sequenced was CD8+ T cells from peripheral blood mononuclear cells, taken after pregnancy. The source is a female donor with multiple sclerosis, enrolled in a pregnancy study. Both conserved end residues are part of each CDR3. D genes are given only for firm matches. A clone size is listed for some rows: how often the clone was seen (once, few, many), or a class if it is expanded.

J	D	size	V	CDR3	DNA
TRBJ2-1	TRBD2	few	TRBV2	CASSGPGLAAGEQFF	TGTGCCAGCAGTGGACCGGGACTAGCAGCAGGGGAGCAGTTCTTC
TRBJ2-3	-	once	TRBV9	CASSVSASARGDTQYF	TGTGCCAGCAGCGTAAGCGCGAGTGCAAGAGGGGATACGCAGTATTTT
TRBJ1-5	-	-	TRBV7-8	CASSYLGGDSNQPQHF	TGTGCCAGCAGCTACCTCGGGGGGGATAGCAATCAGCCCCAGCATTTT
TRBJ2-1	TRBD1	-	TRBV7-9	CASSLEGQGLSNEQFF	TGTGCCAGCAGCTTAGAGGGACAGGGGTTGAGTAATGAGCAGTTCTTC
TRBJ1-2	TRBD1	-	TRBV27	CASSPDRIHGYTF	TGTGCCAGCAGCCCGGACAGGATCCATGGCTACACCTTC
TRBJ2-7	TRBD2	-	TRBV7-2	CASSWTSGGRYEQYF	TGTGCCAGCAGCTGGACTAGCGGGGGGCGTTACGAGCAGTACTTC
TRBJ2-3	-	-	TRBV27	CASRPYAGRHTDTQYF	TGTGCCAGCAGACCTTACGCGGGGAGACACACAGATACGCAGTATTTT
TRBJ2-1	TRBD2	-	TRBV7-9	CASRRTSGSQQFF	TGTGCCAGCAGGCGTACTAGCGGCAGCCAGCAGTTCTTC
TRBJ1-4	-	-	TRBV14	CASSQWTVNEKLFF	TGTGCCAGCAGCCAATGGACAGTCAATGAAAAACTGTTTTTT
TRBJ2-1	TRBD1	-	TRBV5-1	CASSLARGLNEQFF	TGCGCCAGCAGCTTGGCGAGGGGGCTGAATGAGCAGTTCTTC
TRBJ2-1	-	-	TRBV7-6	CASSLATDGAIGEQFF	TGTGCCAGCAGCTTAGCCACTGATGGGGCTATCGGTGAGCAGTTCTTC
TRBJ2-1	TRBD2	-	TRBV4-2	CASSQEASGGLNEQFF	TGTGCCAGCAGCCAAGAGGCTAGCGGGGGCCTCAATGAGCAGTTCTTC
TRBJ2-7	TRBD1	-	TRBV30	CAWSLTGGFPYEQYF	TGTGCCTGGTCCCTCACAGGGGGTTTCCCCTACGAGCAGTACTTC
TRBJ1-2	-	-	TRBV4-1	CASSQDRGSYGYTF	TGCGCCAGCAGCCAAGACAGGGGTTCGTATGGCTACACCTTC
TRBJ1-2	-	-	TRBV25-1	CASSGRDGYTF	TGTGCCAGCAGTGGCAGGGATGGCTACACCTTC
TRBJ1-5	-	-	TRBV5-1	CASSLETPDQPQHF	TGCGCCAGCAGCTTGGAGACACCCGATCAGCCCCAGCATTTT
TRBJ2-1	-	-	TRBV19	CASTMAGFGEQFF	TGTGCCAGTACCATGGCCGGGTTCGGTGAGCAGTTCTTC
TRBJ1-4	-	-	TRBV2	CASSVWTVEKLFF	TGTGCCAGCAGTGTGTGGACAGTCGAAAAACTGTTTTTT
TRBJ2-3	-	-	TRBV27	CASSFRSGLTTDTQYF	TGTGCCAGCAGTTTTCGTAGCGGCTTAACCACAGATACGCAGTATTTT
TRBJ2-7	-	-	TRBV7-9	CASSSGSSYEQYF	TGTGCCAGCAGCTCAGGGTCGTCCTACGAGCAGTACTTC
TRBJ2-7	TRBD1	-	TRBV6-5	CASSAGTGGFYEQYF	TGTGCCAGCAGCGCCGGGACAGGGGGCTTTTACGAGCAGTACTTC
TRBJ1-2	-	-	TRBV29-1	CSVPGGYGYTF	TGCAGCGTCCCCGGGGGGTATGGCTACACCTTC
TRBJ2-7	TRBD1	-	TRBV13	CASTRTGGRDEQYF	TGTGCCAGCACCCGGACAGGGGGCCGGGACGAGCAGTACTTC
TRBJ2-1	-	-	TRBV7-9	CASSLLSGTQEEQFF	TGTGCCAGCAGCTTATTGAGCGGCACGCAGGAGGAGCAGTTCTTC
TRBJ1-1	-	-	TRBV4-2	CASSQEDRQNTEAFF	TGTGCCAGCAGCCAAGAAGACAGGCAGAACACTGAAGCTTTCTTT
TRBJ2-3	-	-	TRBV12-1	CASSLGERGLHTDTQYF	TGTGCCAGCAGCTTAGGAGAGCGGGGTCTCCACACAGATACGCAGTATTTT
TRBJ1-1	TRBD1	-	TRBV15	CATSRDETGGDTEAFF	TGTGCCACCAGCAGAGACGAGACAGGGGGAGACACTGAAGCTTTCTTT
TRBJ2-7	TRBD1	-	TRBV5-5	CASSLRQGAYEQYF	TGTGCCAGCAGCTTGCGGCAGGGGGCCTACGAGCAGTACTTC
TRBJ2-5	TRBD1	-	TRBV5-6	CASSFGTGIVTQYF	TGTGCCAGCAGCTTCGGGACAGGGATAGTGACCCAGTACTTC
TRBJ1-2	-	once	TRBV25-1	CASSAGKRDGYTF	TGTGCCAGCAGTGCGGGGAAAAGGGATGGCTACACCTTC
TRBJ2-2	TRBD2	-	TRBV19	CASSPQGGVRELFF	TGTGCCAGTAGCCCCCAGGGAGGGGTCCGGGAGCTGTTTTTT
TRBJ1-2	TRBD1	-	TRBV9	CASSANGETGLYGYTF	TGTGCCAGCAGCGCAAATGGGGAGACAGGGCTCTATGGCTACACCTTC
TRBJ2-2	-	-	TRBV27	CASTVQGGTGELFF	TGTGCCAGCACCGTCCAGGGGGGAACCGGGGAGCTGTTTTTT
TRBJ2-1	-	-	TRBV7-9	CASSSDRLMSSYNEQFF	TGTGCCAGCAGTTCCGACAGGTTAATGAGCTCCTACAATGAGCAGTTCTTC
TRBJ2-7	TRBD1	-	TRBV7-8	CASSLETDRGHEQYF	TGTGCCAGCAGCTTAGAAACGGACAGGGGACACGAGCAGTACTTC
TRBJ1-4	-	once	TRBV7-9	CASSRGSEKLFF	TGTGCCAGCAGCCGTGGGAGTGAAAAACTGTTTTTT
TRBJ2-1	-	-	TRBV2	CASNLVQGSSSYNEQFF	TGTGCCAGCAATCTGGTCCAGGGGTCTAGCTCCTACAATGAGCAGTTCTTC
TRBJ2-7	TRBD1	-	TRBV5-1	CASSFWTGQGEQYF	TGCGCCAGCAGCTTCTGGACAGGGCAGGGCGAGCAGTACTTC
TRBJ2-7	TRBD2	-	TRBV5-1	CASSLGGTSVYEQYF	TGCGCCAGCAGCTTGGGGGGGACTAGCGTATACGAGCAGTACTTC
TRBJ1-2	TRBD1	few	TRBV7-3	CASSLIGTEYGYTF	TGTGCCAGCAGCTTGATCGGGACAGAGTATGGCTACACCTTC
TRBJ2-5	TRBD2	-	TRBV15	CATSRDRSSPGGETQYF	TGTGCCACCAGCAGAGATCGTAGTAGCCCGGGAGGAGAGACCCAGTACTTC
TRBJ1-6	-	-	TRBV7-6	CASSPGGNSPLHF	TGTGCCAGCAGCCCGGGGGGGAATTCACCCCTCCACTTT
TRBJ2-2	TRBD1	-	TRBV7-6	CASSLRTGRTGELFF	TGTGCCAGCAGCCTTCGGACAGGGAGAACCGGGGAGCTGTTTTTT
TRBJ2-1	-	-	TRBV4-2	CASSQDRAYNEQFF	TGTGCCAGCAGCCAAGACCGGGCCTACAATGAGCAGTTCTTC
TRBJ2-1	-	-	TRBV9	CASSVDGNRGGQFF	TGTGCCAGCAGCGTAGACGGGAACAGGGGAGGGCAGTTCTTC
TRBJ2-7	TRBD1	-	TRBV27	CASRKQGSEQYF	TGTGCCAGCAGGAAACAGGGGTCCGAGCAGTACTTC
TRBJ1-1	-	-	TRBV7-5	CVRSPQTGGTTEAFF	TGTGTCAGAAGCCCACAGACAGGCGGAACCACTGAAGCTTTCTTT
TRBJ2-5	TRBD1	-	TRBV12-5	CASGLELDRGQETQYF	TGTGCTAGTGGTTTGGAACTCGACAGGGGCCAAGAGACCCAGTACTTC
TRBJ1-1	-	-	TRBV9	CASSPWSMNTEAFF	TGTGCCAGCAGCCCCTGGTCTATGAACACTGAAGCTTTCTTT
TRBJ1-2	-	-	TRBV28	CASSSFLDTENYGYTF	TGTGCCAGCAGTTCCTTTTTAGACACCGAGAACTATGGCTACACCTTC
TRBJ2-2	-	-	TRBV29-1	CSVERGLPGELFF	TGCAGCGTTGAAAGGGGACTGCCTGGGGAGCTGTTTTTT